This T cell receptor (beta chain) is drawn from a study of T cells in Graves' hyperthyroidism and ophthalmopathy. About the research overall: Upon initial diagnosis and before any treatment, peripheral blood was collected. Study-level results: In the analysis, a 13 V-J model separated ophthalmopathy from stable hyperthyroidism.

The sample holds many counts of this clonotype. The antigen is unknown. RNA transcripts provided the source from which TCR beta CDR3 regions were amplified. Primed by the HTBI set, a first-round RT-PCR was run on the TCR CDR3. TCRdb reprocessed the multiplex PCR reads with MiXCR, giving one entry per CDR3 protein. The sample includes fewer than 350,000 distinct CDR3 sequences, around 23% of them seen just once. Calling Graves' hyperthyroidism stable meant ophthalmopathy did not progress within 18 months. PBMCs stemmed from approximately 10 ml fresh peripheral blood. The sequence came from a woman aged 45 to 65 with Graves' hyperthyroidism. Sequencing used blood.

DNA for the CDR3: TGTGCCAGCAGCTTGGGACAGCGAACCGGTGATGAAAAACTGTTTTTT. Translation: CASSLGQRTGDEKLFF. This rearrangement joins TRBV5-8 to TRBJ1-4; TRBD1 might be the D (5 bases). CDR1 is SGHTS, CDR2 YDEGEE, per germline. V was trimmed by 0 bases and J by 6 bases, leaving 15 bases between them. The CDR3 loop spans 16 amino acids.